These 26 T cell receptor beta chains share one sample of origin, sequenced in a study of T-cell reconstitution after alpha-beta-depleted transplantation in children. Using unique molecular identifiers, the investigators prepared the TCRbeta library. TCRdb re-analysed the PCR reads in MiXCR, keeping a single row per CDR3 protein. The repertoire has about 980,000 distinct CDR3 sequences, 25% to 35% of them found once; the top ten carry approximately 30%. Sequenced here: PBMCs, mostly from graft donor cells, sampled 360 days after TCRalphabeta/CD19-depleted stem cell transplant. These receptor sequences come from a boy under two years old who had a stem cell transplant for SCID, so the T cells may come from the graft donor.

In its sample, this clonotype was seen many times. V usage is TRBV12-3 or TRBV12-4 and J usage is TRBJ1-4; D ambiguous. V was cut by 3 bases and J by 8 bases, with 10 bases left in between. The CDR3 extends over 13 amino acids. CDR3 amino acids: CASSFTRGEKLFF. In DNA, the CDR3 is TGTGCCAGCAGTTTTACCCGTGGGGAAAAACTGTTTTTT.

This clonotype showed up just a few times. The V call is TRBV20-1, the J call TRBJ2-5; 13 bases map to TRBD2. The CDR3 extends over 17 amino acids. The germline V gene has CDR1 DFQATT and CDR2 SNEGSKA (reference sequence). J was trimmed by 5 bases and V by 2 bases; bases with no gene match: 11. Here the CDR3 reads CSARKLAGGQFAETQYF. CDR3 in DNA: TGCAGTGCTAGAAAACTAGCGGGGGGGCAGTTCGCGGAGACCCAGTACTTC.

With respect to this clonotype: At one boundary the junction diverges from the germline segment, which might be a read error. The chain is built from TRBV7-2 and TRBJ2-3; D could derive from TRBD1 or TRBD2 (7 bases each). The CDR3 totals 13 residues. The germline CDR1 and CDR2 sequences are SGHTA and FQGNSA. The CDR3 loop is CVSRGGATDTQYF. CDR3 nucleotides: TGTGTCAGCAGGGGGGGGGCCACAGATACGCAGTATTTT.

This clonotype was detected only a few times. This chain connects TRBV6-1 to TRBJ1-4; D is unresolved. CDR3 size: 13 residues. Germline-derived CDR1 and CDR2 are MNHNS and SASEGT. Trimming took off 6 bases at V and 6 bases at J, with 11 bases between the two ends. The CDR3 loop is CASSHGIYEKLFF. CDR3 bases: TGTGCCAGCAGCCACGGGATCTATGAAAAACTGTTTTTT.

This chain links TRBV4-1 with TRBJ2-3; D is perhaps TRBD2 (7 bases). V was trimmed by 0 bases and J by 4 bases, leaving 11 bases between them. The CDR3 loop spans 15 amino acids. CDR1 and CDR2 from the germline V gene are MGHRA and YSYEKL. The CDR3 nucleotides are TGCGCCAGCAGCCAAGATGGGGGGGGCGCAGATACGCAGTATTTT. Its protein is CASSQDGGGADTQYF.

This chain links TRBV5-1 with TRBJ1-2; D unresolved. Trimming removed 0 bases at V and 4 bases at J, with 16 bases between. This CDR3 contains 16 residues. Germline assignment: CDR1 SGHRS and CDR2 YFSETQ. CDR3 residues: CASSLGHKGFGYGYTF. The CDR3, as DNA: TGCGCCAGCAGCTTGGGCCACAAGGGATTCGGCTATGGCTACACCTTC. Using reference TRBV5-1 and TRBJ1-2 for the parts outside the CDR3, the full variable domain is KAGVTQTPRYLIKTRGQQVTLSCSPISGHRSVSWYQQTPGQGLQFLFEYFSETQRNKGNFPGRFSGRQFSNSRSEMNVSTLELGDSALYLCASSLGHKGFGYGYTFGSGTRLTVV.

This clonotype was seen a few times. This chain joins TRBV20-1 and TRBJ2-4; the D is unclear. In germline, CDR1 is DFQATT, CDR2 SNEGSKA (reference sequence). Trimming cost V 3 bases and J 0 bases, with 12 bases left between them. CDR3 length equals 15 residues. CDR3 nucleotide sequence: TGCAGTGCTAGTTCGCGAGGCGTAGCCAAAAACATTCAGTACTTC. It yields the protein CSASSRGVAKNIQYF.

The chain uses TRBV11-3 and TRBJ2-1, with D uncertain. The CDR3 has 14 amino acids. Trimming pared 0 bases from V and 6 bases from J, leaving 9 bases between. Germline V CDR1 and CDR2: SGHNT, YENEEA. The CDR3 sequence: CASSLEAGRNEQFF. The CDR3 DNA reads as TGTGCCAGCAGCTTAGAGGCAGGTCGCAATGAGCAGTTCTTC.

At least ten counts were recorded for this clonotype. The junction and the germline gene differ at one end; a read error may be behind it. CDR3 bases: TGTGCCAGCAGCTCCTCCTACGAGCAGTACTTC. Translation gives CASSSSYEQYF. V gene TRBV5-1 combines with J gene TRBJ2-7, with D uncertain. Germline CDR1 is SGHRS and CDR2 is YFSETQ. The length of the CDR3 is 11 residues.

J is TRBJ1-3 and V is TRBV27; no clear D gene. V dropped 6 bases and J dropped 2 bases, with 8 bases sitting between them. Germline assignment: CDR1 MNHEY and CDR2 SMNVEV (reference sequence). CDR3 length equals 13 residues. The CDR3 reads CASRVATGNTIYF. The CDR3, as DNA: TGTGCCAGCAGGGTAGCAACTGGAAACACCATATATTTT.

The chain couples TRBV29-1 to TRBJ1-1; 7 bases line up with TRBD1. Germline CDR1 reads SQVTM; CDR2 reads ANQGSEA. J lost 3 bases, V lost 3 bases, and 4 bases had no gene match. This CDR3 is built from 13 residues. The CDR3 sequence: CSVDTTGDTEAFF. DNA for the CDR3: TGCAGCGTTGATACTACAGGGGACACTGAAGCTTTCTTT.

This clonotype was recorded a few times. This chain uses TRBV5-1 with TRBJ2-7; TRBD2 aligns across 8 bases. CDR1 is SGHRS and CDR2 is YFSETQ in the germline V gene. V was clipped by 4 bases and J by 2 bases; unmatched bases: 5. This CDR3 contains 14 residues. The CDR3 DNA follows: TGCGCCAGCAGCGGACTAGCTGGACCCTACGAGCAGTACTTC. Its translation is CASSGLAGPYEQYF.

This clonotype was counted a few times. The chain recombines TRBV4-2 with TRBJ1-2; 11 bases are shared with TRBD1. CDR1 is LGHNA and CDR2 is YNFKEQ in the germline V gene. The V gene end was trimmed by 0 bases and the J gene end by 7 bases; junction bases not matched to a gene: 10. This CDR3 has 17 residues. The CDR3, as DNA: TGTGCCAGCAGCCAAGACGTGCGGACAGGGGGCGCAGGTGGCTACACCTTC. As protein: CASSQDVRTGGAGGYTF.

Here the CDR3 reads CASSARDSTNEKLFF. The CDR3 DNA follows: TGTGCCAGTAGTGCACGGGACAGCACTAATGAAAAACTGTTTTTT. This chain joins TRBV19 and TRBJ1-4; 7 bases map to TRBD1. The CDR3 contains 15 residues. CDR1 LNHDA and CDR2 SQIVND come from the germline V gene (reference sequence). Trimming at V came to 5 bases and at J to 2 bases, leaving 5 bases not matched to a gene.

The chain is built from TRBV20-1 and TRBJ2-4, with D perhaps matching TRBD1 (6 bases). V lost 7 bases to trimming and J lost 3 bases, with 16 bases between them. From germline, CDR1 is DFQATT and CDR2 SNEGSKA (reference sequence). The CDR3 spans 14 residues. CDR3 sequence: CSVPPRGGKNIQYF. CDR3 DNA sequence: TGCAGTGTTCCCCCCAGGGGTGGCAAAAACATTCAGTACTTC.

This rearrangement joins TRBV20-1 to TRBJ2-1, with 15 bases that match TRBD2. V shed 5 bases, J shed 0 bases, and the junction held 8 bases outside the gene matches. This CDR3 region has 18 residues. CDR1 is DFQATT and CDR2 is SNEGSKA in the germline V gene (reference sequence). The CDR3 coding sequence is TGCAGTGCTTGGACTAGCGGGGGGGCCCTCGACTCCTACAATGAGCAGTTCTTC. Protein sequence: CSAWTSGGALDSYNEQFF.

The chain combines TRBV18 with TRBJ1-1; the match to TRBD1 covers 7 bases. The CDR3 runs to 14 residues. Unmatched junction bases numbered 9, after V lost 8 bases and J lost 3 bases. Germline CDR1 KGHSH, CDR2 LQKENI. CDR3 DNA: TGTGCCAGCCCGCAGGGACAGCGGGACACTGAAGCTTTCTTT. Translated, it gives CASPQGQRDTEAFF.

The CDR3 DNA is TGCGCCAGCAGCGGCCCCAGGGAAGCAGATACGCAGTATTTT. The encoded protein is CASSGPREADTQYF. V usage is TRBV4-1 and J usage is TRBJ2-3; possible D gene TRBD1, 5 bases. This CDR3 is 14 amino acids long. V was clipped by 5 bases and J by 4 bases, with 13 bases between them. Germline V gene data show CDR1 as MGHRA and CDR2 as YSYEKL.

This clonotype was recorded only once. The CDR3 reads CSALRVAGGGPDTQYF. CDR3 DNA sequence: TGCAGCGCTCTCCGGGTAGCGGGGGGGGGACCAGATACGCAGTATTTT. This chain joins TRBV29-1 and TRBJ2-3, with TRBD2 identical over 11 bases. The CDR3 contains 16 residues. CDR1 is SQVTM, CDR2 ANQGSEA, per germline. J was trimmed by 4 bases and V by 7 bases; bases with no gene match: 13.

This clonotype came up once. J is TRBJ2-5 and V is TRBV6-1; 8 nucleotides match TRBD1. With 2 bases clipped from V and 5 bases from J, the junction kept 7 bases outside the gene matches. CDR1 and CDR2 from the germline V gene are MNHNS and SASEGT. The CDR3 length is 15 residues. CDR3 DNA sequence: TGTGCCAGCAGTGAACGGACAGGGAGTGCGGAGACCCAGTACTTC. This translates into CASSERTGSAETQYF.

The chain uses TRBV4-1 and TRBJ2-1; D remains ambiguous. Germline V gives CDR1 MGHRA, CDR2 YSYEKL. V was shortened by 1 base and J by 10 bases, with 23 bases between the two germline ends. The CDR3 extends over 17 amino acids. CDR3 in DNA: TGCGCCAGCAGCCAAGCCCCCGCTCCACCACTGGAAACCGAGCAGTTCTTC. This sequence encodes CASSQAPAPPLETEQFF.

This clonotype was found a few times. The chain joins TRBV10-3 to TRBJ2-2; 10 bases are a match to TRBD1. Germline loops: CDR1 ENHRY, CDR2 SYGVKD. The V gene end was trimmed by 4 bases and the J gene end by 4 bases; junction bases not matched to a gene: 9. The CDR3 sequence is 17 residues long. The CDR3 here is CAISARQGAHGTGELFF. The CDR3 bases are TGTGCCATCAGTGCGAGACAGGGGGCTCATGGCACCGGGGAGCTGTTTTTT.

The chain carries TRBV5-1 and TRBJ1-1, with TRBD1 identical over 10 bases. J lost 5 bases, V lost 1 base, and 2 bases had no gene match. The V gene's germline CDR1 is SGHRS and CDR2 YFSETQ. There are 14 residues in the CDR3. This CDR3 reads CASSLWDRGTEAFF. CDR3 DNA sequence: TGCGCCAGCAGCTTGTGGGACAGGGGAACTGAAGCTTTCTTT.

The chain couples TRBV6-5 to TRBJ2-7; the D gene is possibly TRBD2 (6 bases). Germline CDR1 reads MNHEY; CDR2 reads SVGAGI. Between the trimmed V and J ends, which lost 0 bases and 0 bases, there was a span of 12 bases. This CDR3 spans 16 amino acids. CDR3 amino acids: CASSYSTGEFSYEQYF. CDR3 nucleotides: TGTGCCAGCAGTTACTCGACGGGGGAATTCTCCTACGAGCAGTACTTC.

The chain joins TRBV20-1 to TRBJ1-4; 10 nucleotides match TRBD1. Per germline, CDR1 DFQATT and CDR2 SNEGSKA (reference sequence). Trimming took 3 bases from V and 0 from J; bases not matched to a gene: 13. The CDR3 totals 19 residues. CDR3 coding DNA: TGCAGTGCTAGCTTCCCGGGACAGGGGATCGGAGCAACTAATGAAAAACTGTTTTTT. It codes for CSASFPGQGIGATNEKLFF.

This clonotype came up a few times. The V call is TRBV29-1, the J call TRBJ2-7; no firm D call. This CDR3 region has 12 residues. In germline, CDR1 is SQVTM, CDR2 ANQGSEA. Trimming shortened V by 5 bases and J by 2 bases, and 10 bases separated the two germline ends. CDR3 bases: TGCAGCGTTTCCGAGAGAGCCTACGAGCAGTACTTC. This gives the protein CSVSERAYEQYF.